The 25 T cell receptor beta chains below come from one sample, sequenced in a study of shared T cell receptors in the human thymus. Sequencing was performed with immunoSEQ multiplex PCR; in TCRdb, only in-frame clones are kept and a portion is missing. Seen here are roughly 68,000 clones, 90% to 95% observed once, and the top ten hold around 0.035%. Source material: thymocytes. Every receptor here comes from a human donor.

J is TRBJ2-5 and V is TRBV5-1, with D possibly matching TRBD1 (5 bases). Near its end, the DNA agrees better with TRBJ2-7, so the J call may be wrong. CDR1 and CDR2 (germline): SGHRS, YFSETQ. This CDR3 is 14 amino acids long. This CDR3 is CASSFATEPYEQYF. The CDR3, as DNA: TGCGCCAGCAGCTTTGCGACAGAACCCTACGAGCAGTACTTC.

J is TRBJ2-7 and V is TRBV7-8, with D perhaps TRBD2 (5 bases). CDR3 length: 15 amino acids. Trimming took off 2 bases at V and 2 bases at J, with 13 bases between the two ends. CDR1 SGHVS and CDR2 FQNEAQ come from the germline V gene. CDR3 residues: CASSLRRTDPYEQYF. The CDR3 DNA sequence: TGTGCCAGCAGCTTAAGACGGACTGACCCCTACGAGCAGTACTTC.

The chain uses TRBV6-6 and TRBJ2-1, with D tentatively TRBD1 (5 bases). Looked up from germline, CDR1 is MNHNY and CDR2 is SVGAGI (reference sequence). Trimming removed 2 bases from V and 0 bases from J, with 11 bases in between. The CDR3 covers 16 residues. The CDR3 coding sequence is TGTGCCAGCAGTTACCAGGGTCTAAGCTCCTACAATGAGCAGTTCTTC. Its translation is CASSYQGLSSYNEQFF.

The rearrangement links TRBV5-5 to TRBJ2-7, with 8 positions matching TRBD1. V lost 0 bases, J lost 3 bases, and 5 bases stayed unmatched. The CDR3 extends over 15 amino acids. Per germline, CDR1 SGHKS and CDR2 YYEKEE (reference sequence). The CDR3 spells CASSLDWDRYYEQYF. The CDR3 DNA reads as TGTGCCAGCAGCTTGGACTGGGACAGGTACTACGAGCAGTACTTC.

The V and J genes are TRBV28 and TRBJ1-4, with TRBD1 as a possible D gene (6 bases). The ends were cut back, 6 bases at V and 7 bases at J, with 21 bases in the middle. CDR1 and CDR2 from the germline V gene are MDHEN and SYDVKM. This CDR3 has 16 residues. The CDR3, as DNA: TGTGCCAGCAGAACGGGGGGGGCCGTGTCAGTTGAAAAACTGTTTTTT. Amino acid sequence: CASRTGGAVSVEKLFF.

The V and J genes are TRBV11-3 and TRBJ2-5; 8 bases line up with TRBD2. Looked up from germline, CDR1 is SGHNT and CDR2 is YENEEA. With V trimmed by 4 bases and J by 5 bases, 15 bases remained unmatched. The CDR3 totals 17 residues. The CDR3 coding sequence is TGTGCCAGCAGCTACGGGGTAGCGGGGAGGCTAGGGGAGACCCAGTACTTC. Its translation: CASSYGVAGRLGETQYF.

The chain uses TRBV15 and TRBJ1-2, with D tentatively TRBD1 (5 bases). The CDR3 length is 12 residues. Deletions cut 6 bases from V and 8 bases from J, with 13 bases between. Per germline, CDR1 LNHNV and CDR2 YYDKDF (reference sequence). The CDR3 sequence: CATRTATLGYTF. The CDR3 DNA sequence: TGTGCCACCAGGACAGCCACCTTAGGCTACACCTTC. Full variable domain (rest looked up from reference TRBV15 and TRBJ1-2): DAMVIQNPRYQVTQFGKPVTLSCSQTLNHNVMYWYQQKSSQAPKLLFHYYDKDFNNEADTPDNFQSRRPNTSFCFLDIRSPGLGDTAMYLCATRTATLGYTFGSGTRLTVV.

This sequence joins TRBV7-2 and TRBJ2-5; D may be TRBD1 or TRBD2 (5 bases each). This CDR3 has 17 residues. The V end lost 5 bases, the J end lost 1 base, and 20 bases lay between the germline ends. Germline V CDR1 and CDR2: SGHTA, FQGNSA. The CDR3 spells CASSPGVGVGPQETQYF. CDR3 in DNA: TGTGCCAGCAGCCCAGGAGTGGGGGTAGGGCCCCAAGAGACCCAGTACTTC.

This clone was observed once. This sequence joins TRBV4-1 and TRBJ2-5; a possible D gene is TRBD1 (6 bases). V was trimmed by 1 base and J by 2 bases, leaving 14 bases between them. The V gene's germline CDR1 is MGHRA and CDR2 YSYEKL. The CDR3 extends over 16 amino acids. The CDR3 nucleotides read TGCGCCAGCAGCCAAGTGCCAGGGGCACGGCAAGAGACCCAGTACTTC. It encodes CASSQVPGARQETQYF.

CDR3 sequence: CASSNCGYSNQPQHF. CDR3 sequence (DNA): TGTGCCAGTAGCAACTGTGGCTATAGCAATCAGCCCCAGCATTTT. The chain links TRBV19 to TRBJ1-5, with D unresolved. Germline CDR1 is LNHDA and CDR2 is SQIVND (reference sequence). The CDR3 consists of 15 residues. Deletions cut 6 bases from V and 0 bases from J, with 12 bases between.

The chain joins TRBV2 to TRBJ2-3; possibly TRBD2 for D (6 bases). Trimming removed 6 bases from V and 5 bases from J, with 18 bases in between. This CDR3 spans 15 amino acids. Germline-derived CDR1 and CDR2 are SNHLY and FYNNEI. CDR3 nucleotides: TGTGCCAGCAGGTTGGTGGAGGGTCCCAAAGATACGCAGTATTTT. Translated, it gives CASRLVEGPKDTQYF.

This chain connects TRBV2 to TRBJ2-7; 7 nucleotides align to TRBD2. The length of the CDR3 is 13 residues. J lost 3 bases, V lost 6 bases, and 5 bases had no gene match. Germline V lookup: CDR1 SNHLY, CDR2 FYNNEI. The CDR3, as DNA: TGTGCCAGCAGGCCGGGCGGGGGCTACGAGCAGTACTTC. It translates to CASRPGGGYEQYF.

J is TRBJ1-4 and V is TRBV4-3; TRBD1 matches 7 bases. The CDR3 extends over 20 amino acids. The germline V gene has CDR1 LGHNA and CDR2 YSLEER. The J segment lost 0 bases and the V segment lost 4 bases, leaving 17 bases of the junction unmatched. This CDR3 reads CASSRVGRTGTTSTNEKLFF. The DNA for the CDR3 is TGCGCCAGCAGCCGAGTGGGTAGGACAGGTACGACTTCAACTAATGAAAAACTGTTTTTT.

The rearrangement links TRBV4-3 to TRBJ2-2, with D perhaps matching TRBD2 (6 bases). In germline, CDR1 is LGHNA, CDR2 YSLEER. This CDR3 is built from 18 residues. Deletions cut 2 bases from V and 0 bases from J, with 16 bases between. The CDR3 region is CASSQHGTAIANTGELFF. For the CDR3, the DNA is TGCGCCAGCAGCCAACACGGGACTGCCATCGCGAACACCGGGGAGCTGTTTTTT.

The rearrangement joins TRBV27 to TRBJ2-5, with 14 bases that match TRBD2. This CDR3 is 19 amino acids long. In germline, CDR1 is MNHEY, CDR2 SMNVEV (reference sequence). The junction had 11 bases not matched to a gene; V was cut back by 0 bases and J by 5 bases. CDR3 sequence (DNA): TGTGCCAGCAGTTTATCATCCGGACTAGCGGGGGGCCACCCGGAGACCCAGTACTTC. Residues: CASSLSSGLAGGHPETQYF.

The chain employs TRBV11-3 and TRBJ1-2; D unresolved. V was cut by 6 bases and J by 11 bases, with 13 bases left in between. CDR3 length equals 11 residues. Per germline, CDR1 SGHNT and CDR2 YENEEA. The CDR3 sequence: CASRIPSKYTF. The CDR3 DNA is TGTGCCAGCAGAATTCCTAGCAAATACACCTTC.

This chain links TRBV6-6 with TRBJ2-4, with D uncertain. CDR3 length equals 15 residues. CDR1 and CDR2 (germline): MNHNY, SVGAGI (reference sequence). V lost 2 bases and J 5 bases, leaving 13 bases between the germline ends. The CDR3 sequence: CASSYRDKGQNIQYF. The CDR3 DNA reads TGTGCCAGCAGTTACCGCGACAAGGGCCAAAACATTCAGTACTTC.

The V call is TRBV12-5, the J call TRBJ1-1; D not certain. Between the trimmed V and J ends, which lost 3 bases and 1 base, there was a span of 18 bases. The CDR3 is 17 amino acids. Germline CDR1 and CDR2: LGHNT and FRNRAP. This CDR3 reads CASGFYQWLLTNTEAFF. Written as DNA, the CDR3 is TGTGCTAGTGGTTTTTACCAGTGGTTACTTACGAACACTGAAGCTTTCTTT.

This chain joins TRBV10-2 and TRBJ1-6, with unresolved D. V lost 8 bases to trimming and J lost 6 bases, with 11 bases between them. Per germline, CDR1 WSHSY and CDR2 SAAADI. CDR3 size: 13 residues. The CDR3 sequence: CASSTSLNSPLHF. The CDR3 DNA reads TGCGCCAGCTCCACATCTCTTAATTCACCCCTCCACTTT.

This clone occurred once. The CDR3 DNA reads TGTGCCAGCAGCGTAGTTAGCGGGGGACGTTTATACAATGAGCAGTTCTTC. This gives the protein CASSVVSGGRLYNEQFF. The chain carries TRBV9 and TRBJ2-1; 9 bases match TRBD2. The CDR3 is 17 amino acids. Trimming took 0 bases from V and 4 from J; bases not matched to a gene: 8. The germline V gene has CDR1 SGDLS and CDR2 YYNGEE.

V gene TRBV4-3 combines with J gene TRBJ1-2; 9 bases are shared with TRBD1. Losses at the gene ends were 7 bases for V and 3 bases for J; bases not matched to a gene: 15. This CDR3 spans 17 amino acids. The germline V gene encodes CDR1 LGHNA and CDR2 YSLEER. The CDR3 DNA follows: TGCGCCAGCAACCCGGTCGGGGACAGGGACGTGGACTATGGCTACACCTTC. It translates to CASNPVGDRDVDYGYTF.

The chain uses TRBV5-1 and TRBJ1-3; D is undetermined. This CDR3 is built from 15 residues. The germline V and J ends were trimmed by 4 bases and 0 bases, with 11 bases remaining between them. The V gene's germline CDR1 is SGHRS and CDR2 YFSETQ. The chain's CDR3 is CASSKDGSSGNTIYF. CDR3 coding DNA: TGCGCCAGCAGCAAGGACGGAAGCTCTGGAAACACCATATATTTT.

The chain has TRBV21-1 and TRBJ1-1. TRBV21-1 is noted as a pseudogene. The CDR3 sequence is 13 residues long. The CDR3 here is CASSKRGSRGAFF. CDR3 DNA sequence: TGTGCCAGCAGCAAACGAGGGAGCAGAGGGGCTTTCTTT.

This clone was seen only once. This sequence joins TRBV5-6 and TRBJ2-7, with a weak D call TRBD1 (6 bases). This CDR3 is built from 13 residues. V was clipped by 3 bases and J by 2 bases, with 9 bases between them. Germline lookup yields CDR1 SGHDT and CDR2 YYEEEE. The CDR3 region has the DNA TGTGCCAGCAGCTGGACAGATACCTACGAGCAGTACTTC. Translated: CASSWTDTYEQYF. Filled out from reference TRBV5-6 and TRBJ2-7, the complete variable domain reads DAGVTQSPTHLIKTRGQQVTLRCSPKSGHDTVSWYQQALGQGPQFIFQYYEEEERQRGNFPDRFSGHQFPNYSSELNVNALLLGDSALYLCASSWTDTYEQYFGPGTRLTVT.

V is TRBV2 and J is TRBJ2-7; tentative D call: TRBD1 (6 bases). The ends were cut back, 3 bases at V and 4 bases at J, with 28 bases in the middle. Germline V gives CDR1 SNHLY, CDR2 FYNNEI. This CDR3 is built from 19 residues. CDR3 sequence reads: CASSEVVIRHRAVGYEQYF. CDR3 nucleotide sequence: TGTGCCAGCAGTGAGGTAGTCATTCGACACAGGGCCGTGGGGTACGAGCAGTACTTC. Variable domain in full (rest from reference TRBV2 and TRBJ2-7): EPEVTQTPSHQVTQMGQEVILRCVPISNHLYFYWYRQILGQKVEFLVSFYNNEISEKSEIFDDQFSVERPDGSNFTLKIRSTKLEDSAMYFCASSEVVIRHRAVGYEQYFGPGTRLTVT.